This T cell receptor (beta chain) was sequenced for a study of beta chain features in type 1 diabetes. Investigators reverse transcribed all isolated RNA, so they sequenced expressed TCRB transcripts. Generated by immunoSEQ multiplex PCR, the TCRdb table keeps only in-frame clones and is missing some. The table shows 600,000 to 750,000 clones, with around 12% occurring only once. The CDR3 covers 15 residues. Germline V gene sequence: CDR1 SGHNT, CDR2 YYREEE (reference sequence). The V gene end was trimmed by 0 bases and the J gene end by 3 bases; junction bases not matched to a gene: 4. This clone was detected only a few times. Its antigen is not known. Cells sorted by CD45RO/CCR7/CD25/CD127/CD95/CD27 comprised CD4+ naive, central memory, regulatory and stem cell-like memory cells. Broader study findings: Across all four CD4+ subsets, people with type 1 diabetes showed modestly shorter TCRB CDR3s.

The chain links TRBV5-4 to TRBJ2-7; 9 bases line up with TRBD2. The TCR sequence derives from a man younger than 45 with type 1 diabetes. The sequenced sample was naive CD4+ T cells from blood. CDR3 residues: CASSLGASGVYEQYF. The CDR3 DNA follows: TGTGCCAGCAGCTTGGGGGCTAGCGGGGTCTACGAGCAGTACTTC.